These 9 T cell receptor beta chains share one sample of origin, sequenced in a study of cytomegalovirus exposure and HLA in healthy donors. The PCR employed 60 Vbeta primers together with 13 Jbeta primers. Profiling relied on immunoSEQ multiplex PCR, and the TCRdb table lists in-frame clones only, not all of them. Of some 130,000 clones in the sample, roughly 70% were seen once. Input material: PBMCs. Receptors originate from a man aged 40-55 years in good health and CMV-seronegative.

The rearrangement uses TRBV5-1 and TRBJ2-3, with 8 bases aligning to TRBD1. V gave up 7 bases and J gave up 2 bases; unmatched junction bases: 6. The CDR3 extends over 14 amino acids. CDR1 and CDR2 (germline): SGHRS, YFSETQ. The CDR3 is CASQTGEVTDTQYF. The DNA for the CDR3 is TGCGCCAGCCAGACAGGGGAAGTCACAGATACGCAGTATTTT.

The gene calls are TRBV7-8 and TRBJ2-7; D unclear. CDR1 SGHVS and CDR2 FQNEAQ come from the germline V gene. Trimming stripped 5 bases from V and 9 bases from J, with 11 bases between. CDR3 length: 11 amino acids. CDR3 in DNA: TGTGCCAGCAGCCTCGGGTCGGGGCAGTACTTC. Its translation: CASSLGSGQYF.

The rearrangement links TRBV7-3 to TRBJ2-3; TRBD2 agrees at 13 bases. The V gene end was trimmed by 0 bases and the J gene end by 4 bases; junction bases not matched to a gene: 1. The CDR3 totals 16 residues. Germline CDR1 and CDR2: SGHTA and FQGTGA. DNA of the CDR3: TGTGCCAGCAGCTTAACACTAGCGGGGGGGCCAGATACGCAGTATTTT. This codes for CASSLTLAGGPDTQYF.

V and J are TRBV5-4 and TRBJ1-1; 7 nucleotides agree with TRBD1. The CDR3 is 14 amino acids. Germline CDR1 and CDR2: SGHNT and YYREEE (reference sequence). The ends lost 3 bases at V and 3 bases at J; junction bases unmatched: 5. The CDR3 region is CASSSGTVDTEAFF. The CDR3 DNA sequence: TGTGCCAGCAGCTCCGGGACAGTGGACACTGAAGCTTTCTTT. Supplemented by reference TRBV5-4 and TRBJ1-1, the full variable domain reads ETGVTQSPTHLIKTRGQQVTLRCSSQSGHNTVSWYQQALGQGPQFIFQYYREEENGRGNFPPRFSGLQFPNYSSELNVNALELDDSALYLCASSSGTVDTEAFFGQGTRLTVV.

The chain is built from TRBV27 and TRBJ1-5; D perhaps matches TRBD1 (5 bases). CDR3 length: 14 residues. Deletions cut 2 bases from V and 7 bases from J, with 12 bases between. CDR1 and CDR2 (germline): MNHEY, SMNVEV (reference sequence). CDR3 amino acids: CASSLQGLEQPQHF. For the CDR3, the DNA is TGTGCCAGCAGTTTACAGGGACTCGAACAGCCCCAGCATTTT.

The chain recombines TRBV5-1 with TRBJ2-1; 9 bases fit TRBD2. This CDR3 contains 15 residues. Germline CDR1 SGHRS, CDR2 YFSETQ. V was pared by 4 bases and J by 7 bases, with 9 bases of the junction left unmatched. CDR3 protein: CASSPAAGGPNEQFF. Here the CDR3 DNA reads TGCGCCAGCAGCCCCGCGGCGGGGGGGCCAAATGAGCAGTTCTTC. The full variable domain, completed using reference TRBV5-1 and TRBJ2-1, is KAGVTQTPRYLIKTRGQQVTLSCSPISGHRSVSWYQQTPGQGLQFLFEYFSETQRNKGNFPGRFSGRQFSNSRSEMNVSTLELGDSALYLCASSPAAGGPNEQFFGPGTRLTVL.

J is TRBJ1-4 and V is TRBV5-1, with D possibly being TRBD1 (6 bases). The CDR3 runs 16 residues. Trimming took off 4 bases at V and 0 bases at J, with 13 bases between the two ends. CDR1 is SGHRS and CDR2 is YFSETQ in the germline V gene. CDR3 amino acids: CASSMDRYSTNEKLFF. CDR3 nucleotides: TGCGCCAGCAGCATGGACAGATATTCAACTAATGAAAAACTGTTTTTT.

The CDR3 coding sequence is TGTGCCAGCAGCTTAGATGTGGGGGGCAGGGGGCGTACCGGGGAGCTGTTTTTT. This encodes CASSLDVGGRGRTGELFF. This chain links TRBV11-2 with TRBJ2-2; 8 positions agree with TRBD1. CDR1 and CDR2 (germline): SGHAT, FQNNGV. The CDR3 length is 18 residues. Unmatched junction bases numbered 11, after V lost 0 bases and J lost 5 bases. The variable domain in full, with the rest retrieved from reference TRBV11-2 and TRBJ2-2, is EAGVAQSPRYKIIEKRQSVAFWCNPISGHATLYWYQQILGQGPKLLIQFQNNGVVDDSQLPKDRFSAERLKGVDSTLKIQPAKLEDSAVYLCASSLDVGGRGRTGELFFGEGSRLTVL.

The chain has TRBV5-1 and TRBJ2-3, with 9 bases lining up with TRBD2. The CDR3 contains 16 residues. With 0 bases clipped from V and 0 bases from J, the junction kept 2 bases outside the gene matches. The V gene's germline CDR1 is SGHRS and CDR2 YFSETQ. Here the CDR3 reads CASSLGLAASTDTQYF. CDR3 in DNA: TGCGCCAGCAGCTTGGGACTAGCGGCAAGCACAGATACGCAGTATTTT.